This T cell receptor beta chain was identified in a study of blood T cell repertoires in COVID-19. Study in general: The United States, Italy and Spain supplied acute and convalescent COVID-19 samples.

Original handling: Reference gene primers were amplified, and this amplification served to estimate nucleated cell counts. Method: immunoSEQ multiplex PCR; TCRdb's copy keeps in-frame clones and lacks some. Clonal size and the V and J genes are those of that table, whereas D and trimming came from the DNA. This sample has 200,000 to 250,000 clones, with roughly 85% found just once. This sequence originates from a woman in her late teens or twenties who had recovered from COVID-19. The source material was peripheral blood.

CDR3 DNA: TGTGCCTGGAGTACACCCGGGACCGGGAGGGAGACCCAGTACTTC. It codes for CAWSTPGTGRETQYF. The J gene is TRBJ2-5, the V gene TRBV30; 7 nucleotides line up with TRBD2. From germline, CDR1 is GTSNPN and CDR2 SVGIG (reference sequence). Germline trimming cut 2 bases from V and 5 bases from J; bases unmatched to any gene: 11. The CDR3 has 15 amino acids.